What follows are 2 T cell receptor beta chains derived from one specimen sequenced in a study of blood T cell repertoires in COVID-19. Measured with immunoSEQ multiplex PCR; TCRdb has only the in-frame clones, and not every one. The table records 100,000 to 120,000 clones, 75% to 90% of them present only once. The sequenced sample consisted of peripheral blood. The receptors here all came from a woman aged 40 to 50 with acute or convalescent COVID-19.

The rearrangement joins TRBV27 to TRBJ1-6; D gene uncertain. Germline lookup yields CDR1 MNHEY and CDR2 SMNVEV (reference sequence). The CDR3 is 13 residues long. The ends were cut back, 7 bases at V and 2 bases at J, with 6 bases in the middle. Written as DNA, the CDR3 is TGTGCCAGCACCCGGGCCTATAATTCACCCCTCCACTTT. It codes for CASTRAYNSPLHF.

V and J are TRBV2 and TRBJ2-6; D remains ambiguous. V was pared by 3 bases and J by 1 base, with 7 bases between. Germline CDR1 is SNHLY and CDR2 is FYNNEI. CDR3 size: 15 residues. CDR3 sequence reads: CASSDPGSGANVLTF. The CDR3 DNA reads TGTGCCAGCAGTGATCCGGGTTCTGGGGCCAACGTCCTGACTTTC.